These 28 T cell receptor beta chains were sequenced from one sample in a study of T cell responses to AZD1222 COVID-19 vaccine. TCRdb's table, derived via immunoSEQ multiplex PCR, lists solely in-frame clones and lacks some. The sample lists roughly 170,000 clones, 93% seen once, with roughly 1% in the top ten. The source was peripheral blood, collected on day 0 of AZD1222 vaccination. These receptors all stem from an adult in good health.

The chain couples TRBV6-5 to TRBJ2-3, with D tentatively TRBD1 or TRBD2 (6 bases each). The V end was cut by 3 bases, the J end by 3 bases, with 13 bases between. The CDR3 runs 15 residues. CDR1 and CDR2 (germline): MNHEY, SVGAGI. This CDR3 reads CASSYFGGPTDTQYF. In DNA form, the CDR3 reads TGTGCCAGCAGTTATTTCGGGGGCCCAACAGATACGCAGTATTTT.

The CDR3 DNA follows: TGTGCCGGTGCAGGGTCGGGCAATGAGCAGTTCTTC. Protein: CAGAGSGNEQFF. The chain links TRBV6-5 to TRBJ2-1; weak D call: TRBD1 (5 bases). CDR3 length: 12 residues. The germline gives CDR1 MNHEY, CDR2 SVGAGI. The germline V and J ends were trimmed by 11 bases and 6 bases, with 14 bases remaining between them.

V usage is TRBV9 and J usage is TRBJ2-3, with 8 nucleotides matching TRBD2. After removal of 0 bases from V and 2 bases from J, the junction contained 11 bases not matched to a gene. CDR1 is SGDLS and CDR2 is YYNGEE in the germline V gene. This CDR3 is 18 amino acids long. CDR3 bases: TGTGCCAGCAGCGTAGAGCTCTCTAGCGGGTACTACACAGATACGCAGTATTTT. Residues: CASSVELSSGYYTDTQYF.

The gene calls are TRBV4-3 and TRBJ1-5; D not certain. V shed 0 bases and J shed 5 bases, with 8 bases lying between them. CDR3 length: 14 residues. Germline assignment: CDR1 LGHNA and CDR2 YSLEER. CDR3 DNA: TGCGCCAGCAGCCAAGATAGCGGGGATCAGCCCCAGCATTTT. Protein sequence: CASSQDSGDQPQHF.

This chain's CDR3 is CATSVGIDNSPLHF. The CDR3 DNA is TGTGCCACCAGTGTAGGCATCGATAATTCACCCCTCCACTTT. This chain uses TRBV24-1 with TRBJ1-6, with D uncertain. This CDR3 contains 14 residues. Trimming took off 5 bases at V and 5 bases at J, with 9 bases between the two ends. The germline V gene encodes CDR1 KGHDR and CDR2 SFDVKD.

This chain connects TRBV7-6 to TRBJ1-1; D is uncertain. Germline CDR1 SGHVS, CDR2 FNYEAQ. Trimming took 5 bases from V and 3 from J, leaving 16 bases between them. This CDR3 is built from 15 residues. The CDR3 nucleotides read TGTGCCAGCAGCCCGAGCGCCGCCTACTACACTGAAGCTTTCTTT. Residues: CASSPSAAYYTEAFF.

The V gene is TRBV5-6, the J gene TRBJ2-5, with 8 bases that match TRBD1. Trimming at V came to 4 bases and at J to 2 bases, leaving 7 bases not matched to a gene. The length of the CDR3 is 15 residues. Germline CDR1 reads SGHDT; CDR2 reads YYEEEE. The CDR3 DNA reads TGTGCCAGCAGCGCCTTAGGACAGGGACAAGAGACCCAGTACTTC. Its translation is CASSALGQGQETQYF.

This sequence joins TRBV5-1 and TRBJ1-1, with 7 nucleotides matching TRBD1. V dropped 2 bases and J dropped 6; count of bases not matched to a gene: 1. Germline V CDR1 and CDR2: SGHRS, YFSETQ. This CDR3 region has 12 residues. The chain's CDR3 is CASSFGTAEAFF. For the CDR3, the DNA is TGCGCCAGCAGCTTTGGGACAGCTGAAGCTTTCTTT.

This clone was observed once. The chain joins TRBV21-1 to TRBJ1-3. TRBV21-1 is a pseudogene. CDR3 length equals 17 residues. CDR3 sequence reads: CASSSYALSGSGNTIYF. Written as DNA, the CDR3 is TGTGCCAGCAGCAGTTACGCCCTTTCGGGCTCTGGAAACACCATATATTTT.

V and J are TRBV10-3 and TRBJ2-7; D remains ambiguous. Trimming took 0 bases from V and 0 from J, leaving 12 bases between them. CDR1 and CDR2 from the germline V gene are ENHRY and SYGVKD. CDR3 length equals 16 residues. The CDR3 region has the DNA TGTGCCATCAGTGAGTCACGACATTTGAGCTCCTACGAGCAGTACTTC. This sequence encodes CAISESRHLSSYEQYF.

The V call is TRBV12-5, the J call TRBJ1-1; 12 positions match TRBD1. Losses at the gene ends were 7 bases for V and 4 bases for J; bases not matched to a gene: 10. This CDR3 has 16 residues. Germline V CDR1 and CDR2: LGHNT, FRNRAP. The CDR3 loop reads CASVLGQGALATEAFF. The CDR3, as DNA: TGTGCTAGTGTGTTGGGACAGGGGGCTTTGGCCACTGAAGCTTTCTTT. Variable domain in full (rest from reference TRBV12-5 and TRBJ1-1): DARVTQTPRHKVTEMGQEVTMRCQPILGHNTVFWYRQTMMQGLELLAYFRNRAPLDDSGMPKDRFSAEMPDATLATLKIQPSEPRDSAVYFCASVLGQGALATEAFFGQGTRLTVV.

This chain joins TRBV2 and TRBJ1-5; no definite D call. This CDR3 has 14 amino acids. Germline V CDR1 and CDR2: SNHLY, FYNNEI. V was shortened by 3 bases and J by 9 bases, with 15 bases between the two germline ends. In DNA, the CDR3 is TGTGCCAGCAGTGAGTTTACGACCTCCTCGCCCCAGCATTTT. This encodes CASSEFTTSSPQHF.

As for this clone: Within the sample, other DNA sequences also encode this same CDR3. The chain combines TRBV30 with TRBJ1-3; D is uncertain. In germline, CDR1 is GTSNPN, CDR2 SVGIG (reference sequence). CDR3 length: 11 residues. The V and J ends lost 3 bases and 4 bases respectively, with 4 bases between them. CDR3 DNA: TGTGCCTGGAGCTCGGGAAACACCATATATTTT. Translating gives CAWSSGNTIYF.

This sequence joins TRBV5-1 and TRBJ1-6; D gene ambiguous. The CDR3 covers 17 residues. The germline V and J ends were trimmed by 0 bases and 0 bases, with 10 bases remaining between them. Germline loops: CDR1 SGHRS, CDR2 YFSETQ. The CDR3 loop reads CASSLEPASSYNSPLHF. The CDR3 DNA reads TGCGCCAGCAGCTTGGAACCGGCCAGCTCCTATAATTCACCCCTCCACTTT. The full variable domain, rest sourced from reference TRBV5-1 and TRBJ1-6, is KAGVTQTPRYLIKTRGQQVTLSCSPISGHRSVSWYQQTPGQGLQFLFEYFSETQRNKGNFPGRFSGRQFSNSRSEMNVSTLELGDSALYLCASSLEPASSYNSPLHFGNGTRLTVT.

V and J are TRBV6-5 and TRBJ1-5; D remains ambiguous. CDR1 is MNHEY, CDR2 SVGAGI, per germline. This CDR3 is built from 15 residues. Between the trimmed V and J ends, which lost 4 bases and 4 bases, there was a span of 14 bases. CDR3 protein: CASSSRDGHNQPQHF. The CDR3 DNA reads as TGTGCCAGCAGTTCCCGTGATGGCCATAATCAGCCCCAGCATTTT.

The chain links TRBV14 to TRBJ1-3; D remains ambiguous. Trimming pared 1 base from V and 0 bases from J, leaving 10 bases between. The CDR3 is 16 amino acids. The germline gives CDR1 SGHDN, CDR2 FVKESK. This CDR3 reads CASSQVGRFSGNTIYF. In DNA, the CDR3 is TGTGCCAGCAGCCAAGTAGGCAGGTTCTCTGGAAACACCATATATTTT.

This clone occurred once. The chain joins TRBV19 to TRBJ2-5, with D hard to call. The V gene lost 3 bases and the J gene lost 5 bases, with 16 bases spanning the gap. Germline V gives CDR1 LNHDA, CDR2 SQIVND (reference sequence). The CDR3 runs to 15 residues. The CDR3: CASSIFVWAEETQYF. The DNA for the CDR3 is TGTGCCAGTAGTATCTTCGTTTGGGCAGAGGAGACCCAGTACTTC.

The table lists this clone with a count of one. The rearrangement uses TRBV5-6 and TRBJ2-1; 7 bases line up with TRBD2. This CDR3 has 17 amino acids. The V and J ends lost 3 bases and 5 bases, in that order; junction bases with no gene match: 14. Germline CDR1 is SGHDT and CDR2 is YYEEEE. CDR3: CASSSSLGTKLNNEQFF. The CDR3 coding sequence is TGTGCCAGCAGCTCTTCGTTAGGGACTAAGCTAAACAATGAGCAGTTCTTC.

The chain couples TRBV6-4 to TRBJ1-1; D is possibly TRBD1 (6 bases). V was shortened by 0 bases and J by 4 bases, with 9 bases between the two germline ends. In germline, CDR1 is MRHNA, CDR2 SNTAGT. The CDR3 sequence is 14 residues long. CDR3: CASSDSARGTEAFF. CDR3 nucleotide sequence: TGTGCCAGCAGTGACTCGGCCAGGGGCACTGAAGCTTTCTTT.

J is TRBJ1-3 and V is TRBV29-1; D is ambiguous. The CDR3 contains 11 residues. V was pared by 3 bases and J by 4 bases, with 4 bases between. Germline V lookup: CDR1 SQVTM, CDR2 ANQGSEA. The CDR3 sequence: CSVEMGNTIYF. In DNA, the CDR3 is TGCAGCGTTGAGATGGGAAACACCATATATTTT.

The gene calls are TRBV18 and TRBJ2-4; TRBD1 aligns across 7 bases. V lost 6 bases, J lost 3 bases, and 8 bases stayed unmatched. Germline V gene lookup returns CDR1 KGHSH and CDR2 LQKENI. The CDR3 sequence is 15 residues long. In DNA, the CDR3 is TGTGCCAGCTCCTCAACCGGGACAGTCAAAAACATTCAGTACTTC. This codes for CASSSTGTVKNIQYF.

To note about this clone: Its ends do not fully match the called genes, so a read error is possible. The J gene is TRBJ1-2, the V gene TRBV7-2; 10 bases match TRBD1. Germline CDR1 SGHTA, CDR2 FQGNSA. This CDR3 spans 17 amino acids. CDR3 amino acids: CASRLGHGGTGAYGYTF. The CDR3 DNA reads as TGTGCCAGCAGATTAGGCCACGGGGGGACAGGGGCGTATGGCTACACCTTC.

CDR3 DNA: TGCAGCGTACGACAGGGGAGAAGACTAAGCGAAGCTTTCTTT. Its translation: CSVRQGRRLSEAFF. The genes are TRBV29-1 and TRBJ1-1; 8 bases are a match to TRBD1. Per the germline V gene, CDR1 is SQVTM and CDR2 is ANQGSEA. The trim removed 6 bases at V and 8 bases at J, leaving 14 bases unmatched. The CDR3 runs 14 residues.

The V call is TRBV28, the J call TRBJ1-1; 7 nucleotides agree with TRBD1. This CDR3 is 14 amino acids long. V trimming: 5 bases; J trimming: 6 bases; junction bases outside the gene matches: 9. Germline lookup yields CDR1 MDHEN and CDR2 SYDVKM. CDR3 coding DNA: TGTGCCAGCAGTCTTTCTACCGGGACAGCTGAAGCTTTCTTT. Translating gives CASSLSTGTAEAFF.

The chain employs TRBV5-5 and TRBJ2-1; no clear D. Germline values: CDR1 SGHKS, CDR2 YYEKEE (reference sequence). This CDR3 comprises 13 residues. Trimming removed 0 bases from V and 9 bases from J, with 10 bases in between. CDR3 sequence (DNA): TGTGCCAGCAGCTTGGTCCTCTTGGGTGAGCAGTTCTTC. This translates into CASSLVLLGEQFF.

J is TRBJ2-5 and V is TRBV4-1; D ambiguous. The CDR3 is made up of 15 amino acids. The ends were cut back, 3 bases at V and 1 base at J, with 12 bases in the middle. In germline, CDR1 is MGHRA, CDR2 YSYEKL. DNA for the CDR3: TGCGCCAGCAGCCAGTTCGGTTCGGGCCAAGAGACCCAGTACTTC. It codes for CASSQFGSGQETQYF.

The chain carries TRBV3-1 (or the pseudogene TRBV3-2) and TRBJ2-3; weak D call: TRBD2 (7 bases). This CDR3 has 13 amino acids. CDR1 and CDR2 (germline): LGHDT, YNNKEL (reference sequence). Trimming pared 4 bases from V and 6 bases from J, leaving 11 bases between. CDR3 protein: CASSLRGADTQYF. CDR3 DNA sequence: TGTGCCAGCAGCCTTCGGGGGGCGGATACGCAGTATTTT.

This chain joins TRBV18 and TRBJ1-6, with 10 positions matching TRBD1. Germline lookup yields CDR1 KGHSH and CDR2 LQKENI. The CDR3 runs 16 residues. The V and J ends lost 3 bases and 7 bases, in that order; junction bases with no gene match: 6. This CDR3 reads CASSPTGGALNSPLHF. For the CDR3, the DNA is TGTGCCAGCTCACCGACAGGGGGCGCGTTAAATTCACCCCTCCACTTT.